This T cell receptor beta chain is drawn from a study of blood T cell repertoires in COVID-19. The wider study: The samples span acute and convalescent COVID-19 from the United States, Italy and Spain. PBMCs, B-cell-depleted T cells, or T cells were the source of the cDNA or gDNA that made up the material.

The germline CDR1 and CDR2 sequences are MNHEY and SVGEGT. V lost 5 bases and J 5 bases, leaving 16 bases between the germline ends. The CDR3 has 16 residues. In the original workflow: Researchers report that nucleated cell counts were estimated from reference gene primer amplification. Profiling relied on immunoSEQ multiplex PCR, and the TCRdb table lists in-frame clones only, not all of them. The DNA gave D and trimming, while V, J and clone size come from that table. The sample has around 200,000 clones, around 82% seen once. The material sequenced was peripheral blood. This clonotype was obtained from a man aged 50 or older with active or convalescent COVID-19. This chain connects TRBV6-2 or TRBV6-3 to TRBJ1-6; tentative D call: TRBD1 (6 bases). The CDR3 bases are TGTGCCAGCAGTAGACCGCAGGGGTTCCATAATTCACCCCTCCACTTT. This codes for CASSRPQGFHNSPLHF.